The clone carrying this TCR beta chain was recorded only once. The antigen is undetermined. The sample belongs to a study of shared clonotypes between healthy human individuals. TCRdb's copy holds only in-frame clones and misses some; the assay was immunoSEQ multiplex PCR. Counted here are some 2,000,000 clones, roughly 94% occurring once; the ten biggest clones make up under 0.15%. Overall study results and limits: With several donors compared, about 5.2% of naive CD4 clonotypes were shared. Unshared clonotypes carried lower generation probabilities than those common to all four donors.

This receptor was taken from a man between 18 and 35 years old in good health. The specimen was naive CD4+ T cells sorted from blood. Subset in this sample: CD45RA+ positively selected.

Here the CDR3 DNA reads TGTGCCTGGAGTATTCGACAGGGGTCGTTTGCAACTAATGAAAAACTGTTTTTT. Translating it yields CAWSIRQGSFATNEKLFF. The chain links TRBV30 to TRBJ1-4; 8 nucleotides line up with TRBD1. CDR3 length equals 18 residues. Germline values: CDR1 GTSNPN, CDR2 SVGIG (reference sequence). With V trimmed by 2 bases and J by 0 bases, 11 bases remained unmatched.